The rows below give T cell receptor beta chains drawn from one sample of a study of identifying expanded T cells in peripheral blood. Some clones are missing from TCRdb's copy, which holds only in-frame ones; the method was immunoSEQ multiplex PCR. The table lists some 80,000 clones, around 90% of them singletons. The sample comprised blood. The receptors stem from a person aged 18 to 69 in good health. Both conserved end residues are part of each CDR3. A D gene is named only where the DNA matches it firmly.

TGCGCCAGCAGCTTGAGCGAGGATGGCTACACCTTC | CASSLSEDGYTF | NA | TRBJ1-2 | TRBV5-1
TGTGCCAGCTCACCACTCTCCGGGAGGTACAATGAGCAGTTCTTC | CASSPLSGRYNEQFF | TRBD2 | TRBJ2-1 | TRBV18
TGTGCCAGCAGTTACGCGATCGCGGGCGGCGGCACAGATACGCAGTATTTT | CASSYAIAGGGTDTQYF | NA | TRBJ2-3 | TRBV5-5
TGTGCCAGCAGCTCCACCTACGGGTCCCATGAGCAGTTCTTC | CASSSTYGSHEQFF | NA | TRBJ2-1 | TRBV7-9
TGTGCCAGCAGCCTCGGTCCCGGGTTCACAGATACGCAGTATTTT | CASSLGPGFTDTQYF | NA | TRBJ2-3 | TRBV7-3
TGCAGCGTCCGGGGTGGCCCAGATGAAAAACTGTTTTTT | CSVRGGPDEKLFF | NA | TRBJ1-4 | TRBV29-1
TGTGCCAGCAGCTTAGCGTGGGGGGTGCCGCCGGGAGCTTTCTTT | CASSLAWGVPPGAFF | NA | TRBJ1-1 | TRBV7-2
TGTGCCAGTAGTATGGAGCTATCCTACGAGCAGTACTTC | CASSMELSYEQYF | NA | TRBJ2-7 | TRBV19
TGTGCCAGCAGACCTGCAGGGGATACGTCTGAAGCTTTCTTT | CASRPAGDTSEAFF | NA | TRBJ1-1 | TRBV2
TGTGCCAGCTCACCAGTCCCAGGGGTTGGCACTGAAGCTTTCTTT | CASSPVPGVGTEAFF | NA | TRBJ1-1 | TRBV18
TGTGCCAGCAGTTACGGCAGGGCGAACTATGGCTACACCTTC | CASSYGRANYGYTF | NA | TRBJ1-2 | TRBV6-5
TGCGCCAGCAGCATCCGGGACTTATTGAACACCGGGGAGCTGTTTTTT | CASSIRDLLNTGELFF | NA | TRBJ2-2 | TRBV5-1
TGTGCCAGCAGATCGGGGATTAACTATGGCTACACCTTC | CASRSGINYGYTF | NA | TRBJ1-2 | TRBV28
TGCAGCGGCTCCTACAATGAGCAGTTCTTC | CSGSYNEQFF | NA | TRBJ2-1 | TRBV29-1
TGTGCCAGCAGCGTTTACCCACTAGCGGGAGGGCCCTCAGATACGCAGTATTTT | CASSVYPLAGGPSDTQYF | TRBD2 | TRBJ2-3 | TRBV9
TGTGCCAGCAGCTCTAGCGGGGGGGCGAGTGACGTTAACAATGAGCAGTTCTTC | CASSSSGGASDVNNEQFF | TRBD2 | TRBJ2-1 | TRBV7-9
TGTGCCAGCAGCGTCGGGGGCGAAGCTTATGGCTACACCTTC | CASSVGGEAYGYTF | NA | TRBJ1-2 | TRBV9
TGCGCCAGCAGCATAGGTACCAGGGGAACTAACTATGGCTACACCTTC | CASSIGTRGTNYGYTF | NA | TRBJ1-2 | TRBV5-1
TGCGCCAGCAGCCCGGGACAGACCTCTGGAAACACCATATATTTT | CASSPGQTSGNTIYF | TRBD1 | TRBJ1-3 | TRBV5-1
TGTGCCTGCCGCACGTTCGGACATCATGGAGCTAACTATGGCTACACCTTC | CACRTFGHHGANYGYTF | NA | TRBJ1-2 | TRBV30
TGTGCCAGCAGCTTAGAACAGGGATATGGCTACACCTTC | CASSLEQGYGYTF | NA | TRBJ1-2 | TRBV7-9
TGTGCCAGCAGGACTAGCGGGGCTGAGCAGTTCTTC | CASRTSGAEQFF | TRBD2 | TRBJ2-1 | TRBV6-6